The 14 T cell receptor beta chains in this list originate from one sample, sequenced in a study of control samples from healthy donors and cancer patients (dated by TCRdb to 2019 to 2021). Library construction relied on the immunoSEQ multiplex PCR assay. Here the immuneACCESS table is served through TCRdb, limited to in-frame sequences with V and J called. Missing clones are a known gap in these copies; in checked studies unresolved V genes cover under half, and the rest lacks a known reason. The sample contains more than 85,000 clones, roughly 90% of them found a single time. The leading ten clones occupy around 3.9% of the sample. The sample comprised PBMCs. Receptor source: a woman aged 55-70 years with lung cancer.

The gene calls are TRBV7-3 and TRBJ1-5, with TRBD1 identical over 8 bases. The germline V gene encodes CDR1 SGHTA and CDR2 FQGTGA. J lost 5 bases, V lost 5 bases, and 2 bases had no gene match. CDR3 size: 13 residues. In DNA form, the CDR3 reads TGTGCCAGCAGCCAGGACAGGGATCAGCCCCAGCATTTT. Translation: CASSQDRDQPQHF.

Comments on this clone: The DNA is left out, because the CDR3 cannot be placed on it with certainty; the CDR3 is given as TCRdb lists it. CDR3 residues: CASSTSVTSGVHNEQFF. This sequence joins TRBV25-1 and TRBJ2-1; TRBD2, the D gene given by the table, was not confirmed from the DNA. The CDR3 extends over 17 residues, inclusive of both ends. Germline values: CDR1 MGHDK, CDR2 SYGVNS.

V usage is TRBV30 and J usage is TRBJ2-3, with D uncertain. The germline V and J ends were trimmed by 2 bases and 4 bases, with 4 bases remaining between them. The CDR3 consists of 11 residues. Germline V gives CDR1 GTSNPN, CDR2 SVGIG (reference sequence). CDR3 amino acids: CAWSIPDTQYF. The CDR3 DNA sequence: TGTGCCTGGAGTATTCCAGATACGCAGTATTTT.

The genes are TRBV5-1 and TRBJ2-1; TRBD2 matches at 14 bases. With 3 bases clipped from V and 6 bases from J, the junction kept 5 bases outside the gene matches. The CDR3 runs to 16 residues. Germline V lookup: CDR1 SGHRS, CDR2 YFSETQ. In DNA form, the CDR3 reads TGCGCCAGCAGCTCGGCGGGACTAGCGGGGGCCAATGAGCAGTTCTTC. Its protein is CASSSAGLAGANEQFF.

In nucleotides, the CDR3 is TGTGCCAGCAGCCACTACCCGCCGGGGGGCTCGGACACCGGGGAGCTGTTTTTT. Translated, it gives CASSHYPPGGSDTGELFF. The gene calls are TRBV9 and TRBJ2-2; weak D call: TRBD2 (7 bases). This CDR3 comprises 18 residues. Trimming removed 4 bases at V and 3 bases at J, with 22 bases between. Looked up from germline, CDR1 is SGDLS and CDR2 is YYNGEE.

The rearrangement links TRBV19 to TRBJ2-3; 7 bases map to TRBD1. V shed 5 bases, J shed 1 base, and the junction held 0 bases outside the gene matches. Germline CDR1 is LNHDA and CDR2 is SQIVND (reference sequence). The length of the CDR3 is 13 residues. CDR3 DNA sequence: TGTGCCAGTAGTGACAGGGGCACAGATACGCAGTATTTT. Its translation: CASSDRGTDTQYF.

The CDR3 region is CASSRLAGWGNEQFF. CDR3 sequence (DNA): TGTGCCAGCAGTCGACTAGCGGGATGGGGCAATGAGCAGTTCTTC. This chain connects TRBV6-5 to TRBJ2-1; TRBD2 aligns across 11 bases. Per germline, CDR1 MNHEY and CDR2 SVGAGI. With 5 bases clipped from V and 6 bases from J, the junction kept 6 bases outside the gene matches. The CDR3 is 15 residues long.

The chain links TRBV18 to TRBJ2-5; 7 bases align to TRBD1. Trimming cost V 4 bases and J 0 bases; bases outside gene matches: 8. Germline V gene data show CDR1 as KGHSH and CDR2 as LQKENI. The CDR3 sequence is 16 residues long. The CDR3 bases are TGTGCCAGCTCACGAAACAGGGGCCAAAACCAAGAGACCCAGTACTTC. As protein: CASSRNRGQNQETQYF. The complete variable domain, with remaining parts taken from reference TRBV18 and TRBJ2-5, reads NAGVMQNPRHLVRRRGQEARLRCSPMKGHSHVYWYRQLPEEGLKFMVYLQKENIIDESGMPKERFSAEFPKEGPSILRIQQVVRGDSAAYFCASSRNRGQNQETQYFGPGTRLLVL.

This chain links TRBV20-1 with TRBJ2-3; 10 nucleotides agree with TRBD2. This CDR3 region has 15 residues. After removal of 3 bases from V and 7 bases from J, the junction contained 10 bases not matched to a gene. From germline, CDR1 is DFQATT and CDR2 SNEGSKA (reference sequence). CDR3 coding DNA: TGCAGTGCTAGTAATCCAGCGGGGGGGCCGAATACGCAGTATTTT. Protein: CSASNPAGGPNTQYF.

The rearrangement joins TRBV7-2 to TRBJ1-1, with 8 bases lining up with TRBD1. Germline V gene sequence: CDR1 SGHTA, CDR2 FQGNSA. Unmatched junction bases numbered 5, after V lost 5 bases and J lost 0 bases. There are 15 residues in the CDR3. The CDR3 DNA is TGTGCCAGCAGCCCTGGGACAGGCATGAACACTGAAGCTTTCTTT. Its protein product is CASSPGTGMNTEAFF.

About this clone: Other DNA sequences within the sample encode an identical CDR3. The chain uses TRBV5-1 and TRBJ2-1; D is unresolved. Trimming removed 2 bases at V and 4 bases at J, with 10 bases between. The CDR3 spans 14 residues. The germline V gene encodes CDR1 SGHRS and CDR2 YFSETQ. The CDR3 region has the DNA TGCGCCAGCAGCTTAACTGTTAGTTACAATGAGCAGTTCTTC. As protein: CASSLTVSYNEQFF.

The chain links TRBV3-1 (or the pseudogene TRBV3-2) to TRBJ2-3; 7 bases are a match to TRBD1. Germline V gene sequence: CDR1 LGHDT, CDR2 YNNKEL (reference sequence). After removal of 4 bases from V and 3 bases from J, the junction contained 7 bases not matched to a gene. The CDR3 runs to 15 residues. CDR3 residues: CASSRRGGPTDTQYF. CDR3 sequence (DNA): TGTGCCAGCAGCCGAAGAGGGGGCCCGACAGATACGCAGTATTTT.

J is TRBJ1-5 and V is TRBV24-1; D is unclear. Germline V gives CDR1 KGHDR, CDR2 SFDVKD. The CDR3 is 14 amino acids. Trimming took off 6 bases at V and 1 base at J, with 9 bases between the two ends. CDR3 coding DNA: TGTGCCACCAGTTTCCCGGGGAGCAATCAGCCCCAGCATTTT. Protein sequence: CATSFPGSNQPQHF.

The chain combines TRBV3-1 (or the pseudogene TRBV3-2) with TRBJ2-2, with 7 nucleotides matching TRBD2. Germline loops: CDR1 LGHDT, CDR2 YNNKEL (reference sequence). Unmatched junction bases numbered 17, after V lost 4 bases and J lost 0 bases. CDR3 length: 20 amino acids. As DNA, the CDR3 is TGTGCCAGCAGCCTCCGGGACTATCGACCATCCCGAACGAACACCGGGGAGCTGTTTTTT. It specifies CASSLRDYRPSRTNTGELFF.